This T cell receptor (beta chain) was identified in a study of beta chain features in type 1 diabetes (dated by TCRdb to about 2018). With respect to the entire study: Mean age, gender distribution, total cell number and subset yield were not different between patients and healthy donors. A total of about 100,000,000 sorted cells were examined across all samples, and RNA yield correlated strongly with the number of cells per subset. In the study, recently diagnosed type 1 diabetes patients and matched healthy donors were compared on the TCRB repertoires of their sorted circulating CD4+ T cell subsets. Regulatory and stem cell-like memory subsets were obtained from only 8 patients and about 8 healthy donors, while naive and central memory subsets were obtained from all 28 donors.

Spanning cysteine to phenylalanine, the CDR3 consists of 13 amino acids. Of the read, only the CDR3 DNA is kept; its 39 bases are in frame from base 1. CDR1 and CDR2 were assigned from the germline V gene (reference sequence) as LNHDA and SQIVND. Trimming takes 6 bases off V and 4 bases off J; junction bases not matched to a gene: 4. The entire isolated RNA was reverse transcribed using the High Capacity cDNA Reverse Transcription Kit, and thus expressed TCRB transcripts were sequenced. Naive, central memory and regulatory T cell samples underwent deep immunoSEQ sequencing, averaging around 3.7 million total reads per sample. After sorted cells were lysed in RLT buffer, RNA was extracted with DNase-treated RNeasy Micro or Mini kits, with the choice depending on cell number. Each cell subset was processed on its own to prevent cross-contamination, while patient and healthy donor samples were processed together. TCRB sequences were amplified from cDNA with the immunoSEQ multiplex PCR, producing 87-bp fragments spanning the CDR3 region. The amplicons were sequenced using the Illumina HiSeq platform. The original pipeline was this. PCR bias was computationally corrected using synthetic template baselines, reads within Hamming distance 2 were collapsed, and singletons that could not be merged were discarded. Reads were aligned against IMGT so that V, D and J genes, CDR3 length and insertions or deletions at six rearrangement sites could be assigned. Within each subset, clonotype counts were normalized to sorted cell number, and only after that were true diversity and Gini coefficients computed with the tcR R package. The overlap coefficient, calculated on TCRB nucleotide sequences, was used to measure repertoire sharing. As a proxy for the pre-selection repertoire, out-of-frame TCRB sequences from naive cells were analyzed. This immuneACCESS table, as held by TCRdb, lists in-frame sequences with V and J called but not all clones. Of the missing ones, under half trace to an unresolved V gene in checked studies; the others have no known cause. The V and J calls and clone size are taken from that table; D and trimming were inferred from the DNA. This sample comprises about half a million clones, roughly 11% of them detected only once. The ten largest account for around 0.05% of the sample.

The paper as a whole reports these results and caveats: Shorter templates might have been favored by PCR, but patient and control samples were amplified and corrected together, so both groups would have been affected equally by any skew. The naive, central memory and regulatory TCRB repertoires appeared to resemble one another more closely among patients than among healthy donors. In all four CD4+ subsets, TCRB CDR3 length was moderately but significantly shorter in type 1 diabetes patients. Fewer insertions and more nucleotide deletions at VDJ recombination sites were observed in patients with type 1 diabetes, implying thymic rearrangement abnormalities. Sequencing cDNA rather than genomic DNA could over-represent highly expressing activated cells, although activation and CD3 levels did not differ between groups. Only small numbers of individuals were included in the HLA sub-analyses, which left unresolved whether HLA type had any influence on TCRB rearrangement.

Each donor gave one peripheral blood draw, averaging about 100 mL, which was collected into heparinised tubes. A BD FACSAria II and a panel including CD45RO, CCR7, CD25, CD127, CD95 and CD27 were used to sort naive, central memory, regulatory and stem cell-like memory CD4+ T cells. Every sorted population had a purity above 95%. PBMCs were isolated immediately by Lymphoprep density gradient centrifugation and stained directly without culture. To minimize batch effects, samples were stained and sorted in pairs, one healthy donor with one patient per experiment. This clone showed up just a few times. This receptor's antigen is unknown. The input lacks base qualities; no much larger clone sits a single base away.

The material sequenced was naive CD4+ T cells from blood. Interpreted using the paper, the cell subset or site label stands for: true naive CD4+ T cells. The TCR originated in a woman under 30 in good health. The chain is assembled from TRBV19 and TRBJ1-2; 8 central nucleotides agree with TRBD1. The sequenced DNA: TGTGCCAGTAGCCAACAGGGGGGCTATGGCTACACCTTC. Translated, this is CASSQQGGYGYTF.